The 25 T cell receptor beta chains below all came from one sample that was sequenced in a study of T-cell reconstitution after alpha-beta-depleted transplantation in children. Unique molecular identifiers were incorporated when the TCRbeta library was constructed. Using its own MiXCR run on the PCR reads, TCRdb lists one record per CDR3 protein. Counted here are 200,000 to 250,000 distinct CDR3 sequences, about 24% occurring once; the ten biggest clones make up 4% to 6%. Material: PBMCs, mostly from graft donor cells, obtained 360 days after TCRalphabeta/CD19-depleted stem cell transplant. Receptors originate from a female patient aged 2 to 10 who had a stem cell transplant for congenital amegakaryocytic thrombocytopenia, so the T cells may come from the graft donor.

This rearrangement joins TRBV7-8 to TRBJ2-5; 9 bases align to TRBD2. Per germline, CDR1 SGHVS and CDR2 FQNEAQ. The CDR3 is 16 residues long. V lost 1 base to trimming and J lost 5 bases; unmatched junction nucleotides: 8. CDR3: CASSLVVAGGPETQYF. The DNA for the CDR3 is TGTGCCAGCAGCTTAGTTGTTGCGGGGGGGCCGGAGACCCAGTACTTC.

The chain couples TRBV20-1 to TRBJ1-1, with TRBD1 as a possible D gene (6 bases). Trimming shortened V by 5 bases and J by 4 bases, and 11 bases separated the two germline ends. The V gene's germline CDR1 is DFQATT and CDR2 SNEGSKA (reference sequence). This CDR3 spans 12 amino acids. This CDR3 reads CSAYRDLTEAFF. DNA of the CDR3: TGCAGTGCTTACAGGGACCTCACTGAAGCTTTCTTT.

This clonotype turned up a few times. The CDR3 nucleotides are TGCAGTGCTCGCCATGGCGGACAAGAGACCCAGTACTTC. Translating it yields CSARHGGQETQYF. The chain uses TRBV20-1 and TRBJ2-5; D gene unclear. V dropped 5 bases and J dropped 2 bases, with 12 bases sitting between them. There are 13 residues in the CDR3. Looked up from germline, CDR1 is DFQATT and CDR2 is SNEGSKA (reference sequence).

This chain connects TRBV5-8 to TRBJ1-1; 10 bases match TRBD1. CDR3 size: 17 residues. V dropped 0 bases and J dropped 0; count of bases not matched to a gene: 5. Germline CDR1 and CDR2: SGHTS and YDEGEE. In DNA, the CDR3 is TGTGCCAGCAGCTTGGACATGGGGACAGGGGTGAACACTGAAGCTTTCTTT. It specifies CASSLDMGTGVNTEAFF.

The V and J genes are TRBV20-1 and TRBJ2-7; D gene uncertain. The V gene lost 1 base and the J gene lost 3 bases, with 10 bases spanning the gap. This CDR3 contains 13 residues. Germline-derived CDR1 and CDR2 are DFQATT and SNEGSKA (reference sequence). The CDR3 sequence is CSARASEFYEQYF. DNA for the CDR3: TGCAGTGCTAGAGCTTCAGAGTTCTACGAGCAGTACTTC.

CDR3 DNA: TGTGCCAGCAGCTGGACTTACATCTTCGATCGCTCCTACAATGAGCAGTTCTTC. It encodes CASSWTYIFDRSYNEQFF. The chain couples TRBV11-2 to TRBJ2-1; TRBD2 is a possible D gene (5 bases). The ends were cut back, 4 bases at V and 0 bases at J, with 19 bases in the middle. The CDR3 contains 18 residues. CDR1 SGHAT and CDR2 FQNNGV come from the germline V gene. The complete variable domain, with remaining parts taken from reference TRBV11-2 and TRBJ2-1, reads EAGVAQSPRYKIIEKRQSVAFWCNPISGHATLYWYQQILGQGPKLLIQFQNNGVVDDSQLPKDRFSAERLKGVDSTLKIQPAKLEDSAVYLCASSWTYIFDRSYNEQFFGPGTRLTVL.

This clonotype has just a few counts. The chain couples TRBV7-7 to TRBJ2-3; no firm D call. Trimming pared 0 bases from V and 5 bases from J, leaving 6 bases between. The length of the CDR3 is 13 residues. Per germline, CDR1 SSHAT and CDR2 FNYEAQ (reference sequence). Here the CDR3 DNA reads TGTGCCAGCAGCTTAGCGCGTCTAGATACGCAGTATTTT. Translated: CASSLARLDTQYF.

The V and J genes are TRBV27 and TRBJ1-4; tentative D call: TRBD1 (5 bases). The ends were cut back, 6 bases at V and 5 bases at J, with 13 bases in the middle. CDR1 and CDR2 (germline): MNHEY, SMNVEV (reference sequence). The length of the CDR3 is 14 residues. DNA of the CDR3: TGTGCCAGCAGAATATCCGGGGGAAATGAAAAACTGTTTTTT. Residues: CASRISGGNEKLFF. The variable domain in full, with the rest retrieved from reference TRBV27 and TRBJ1-4, is EAQVTQNPRYLITVTGKKLTVTCSQNMNHEYMSWYRQDPGLGLRQIYYSMNVEVTDKGDVPEGYKVSRKEKRNFPLILESPSPNQTSLYFCASRISGGNEKLFFGSGTQLSVL.

This clonotype was seen a few times. J is TRBJ2-2 and V is TRBV6-1; 9 bases align to TRBD2. The V and J ends lost 6 bases and 4 bases, in that order; junction bases with no gene match: 18. Germline V gene sequence: CDR1 MNHNS, CDR2 SASEGT. The CDR3 consists of 19 residues. The CDR3 is CASSSTLLAGGPFTGELFF. The CDR3 DNA follows: TGTGCCAGCAGCTCTACCCTCTTGGCGGGAGGGCCGTTCACCGGGGAGCTGTTTTTT.

The rearrangement links TRBV27 to TRBJ2-3; either TRBD1 or TRBD2 may supply D (5 bases each). The CDR3 runs to 16 residues. Germline V gene lookup returns CDR1 MNHEY and CDR2 SMNVEV (reference sequence). Trimming pared 4 bases from V and 4 bases from J, leaving 18 bases between. The CDR3 sequence is CASSWGSRRGADTQYF. The DNA of the CDR3 is TGTGCCAGCAGTTGGGGTAGTCGAAGGGGAGCAGATACGCAGTATTTT.

This chain connects TRBV4-1 to TRBJ1-4; 9 bases align to TRBD1. The CDR3 spans 16 residues. J lost 8 bases, V lost 2 bases, and 9 bases had no gene match. Germline V CDR1 and CDR2: MGHRA, YSYEKL. The CDR3 loop reads CASSQTGQGGGEKLFF. CDR3 bases: TGCGCCAGCAGCCAAACGGGACAGGGTGGAGGAGAAAAACTGTTTTTT.

This clonotype was found a few times. The rearrangement links TRBV29-1 to TRBJ2-3, with TRBD2 identical over 9 bases. J was trimmed by 5 bases and V by 4 bases; bases with no gene match: 1. The CDR3 runs to 12 residues. The germline V gene encodes CDR1 SQVTM and CDR2 ANQGSEA. This CDR3 is CSVVAGVDTQYF. CDR3 sequence (DNA): TGCAGCGTTGTAGCGGGGGTAGATACGCAGTATTTT.

In this sample, this clonotype turned up many times. A junction boundary mismatches the germline segment, possibly from a read error. The rearrangement uses TRBV5-1 and TRBJ1-1; D might be TRBD1 (6 bases). CDR1 and CDR2 from the germline V gene are SGHRS and YFSETQ. The length of the CDR3 is 13 residues. DNA for the CDR3: TGTGCCAGCAGCTTAGGGGGTGGTACTGAAGCTTTCTTT. Its translation: CASSLGGGTEAFF.

V usage is TRBV7-4 and J usage is TRBJ2-1; 10 nucleotides line up with TRBD2. Germline CDR1 is SGHVT and CDR2 is SQSDAQ. The CDR3 runs 17 residues. Germline trimming cut 11 bases from V and 6 bases from J; bases unmatched to any gene: 19. The CDR3 DNA reads as TGTGCCTCTTACCTAGCGGGGGAGCAAATCCGGCTCAATGAGCAGTTCTTC. Protein: CASYLAGEQIRLNEQFF.

This chain joins TRBV6-5 and TRBJ1-2; D unresolved. CDR1 is MNHEY, CDR2 SVGAGI, per germline. The CDR3 sequence is 13 residues long. Deletions cut 0 bases from V and 14 bases from J, with 16 bases between. For the CDR3, the DNA is TGTGCCAGCAGTTACTCGTTAGTGGCAGACCGTACCTTC. Amino acid sequence: CASSYSLVADRTF.

V gene TRBV20-1 combines with J gene TRBJ1-5; 8 nucleotides align to TRBD1. V trimming: 4 bases; J trimming: 0 bases; junction bases outside the gene matches: 8. CDR3 length: 16 amino acids. CDR1 and CDR2 from the germline V gene are DFQATT and SNEGSKA (reference sequence). DNA for the CDR3: TGCAGTGCTAAGGACAGGGAGACCTATAGCAATCAGCCCCAGCATTTT. Translation gives CSAKDRETYSNQPQHF.

V is TRBV20-1 and J is TRBJ2-2; D is uncertain. Looked up from germline, CDR1 is DFQATT and CDR2 is SNEGSKA (reference sequence). The CDR3 is 12 residues long. The germline V and J ends were trimmed by 2 bases and 5 bases, with 6 bases remaining between them. The CDR3 nucleotides are TGCAGTGCTAGATCCACGACCGGGGAGCTGTTTTTT. Translating it yields CSARSTTGELFF.

In regard to this clonotype: Since no conserved phenylalanine or tryptophan closes the CDR3, a read error is the likely cause. J is TRBJ1-1 and V is TRBV10-3, with D unclear. CDR1 is ENHRY and CDR2 is SYGVKD in the germline V gene. V shed 0 bases and J shed 4 bases, with 15 bases lying between them. The CDR3 has 16 amino acids. CDR3 DNA: TGTGCCATCAGTGAGTCGAGAACCCCTCACCCCACTGAAGCTTTCTTA. Its translation: CAISESRTPHPTEAFL.

The J gene is TRBJ2-1, the V gene TRBV20-1; 8 positions agree with TRBD2. The J segment lost 3 bases and the V segment lost 3 bases, leaving 4 bases of the junction unmatched. The germline V gene has CDR1 DFQATT and CDR2 SNEGSKA (reference sequence). There are 14 residues in the CDR3. The CDR3 DNA is TGCAGTGCTAGCCCCGGGGGGGTCTACAATGAGCAGTTCTTC. Amino acid sequence: CSASPGGVYNEQFF.

The gene calls are TRBV2 and TRBJ1-4; D remains unclear. Trimming took off 3 bases at V and 2 bases at J, with 10 bases between the two ends. CDR3 size: 15 residues. Looked up from germline, CDR1 is SNHLY and CDR2 is FYNNEI. The CDR3 spells CASSDPAGTNEKLFF. CDR3 nucleotides: TGTGCCAGCAGTGATCCCGCCGGGACTAATGAAAAACTGTTTTTT.

V and J are TRBV20-1 and TRBJ2-7; a possible D gene is TRBD2 (6 bases). This CDR3 is 16 amino acids long. The V end was cut by 3 bases, the J end by 12 bases, with 30 bases between. The germline V gene has CDR1 DFQATT and CDR2 SNEGSKA (reference sequence). The CDR3 is CSASSNLGGAETRRYF. In nucleotides, the CDR3 is TGCAGTGCTAGTTCTAATCTCGGCGGGGCGGAAACTAGGCGGTACTTC.

This clonotype appeared a few times. The chain links TRBV19 to TRBJ2-7; 8 bases match TRBD1. CDR1 is LNHDA and CDR2 is SQIVND in the germline V gene (reference sequence). CDR3 length equals 14 residues. Trimming cost V 4 bases and J 3 bases; bases outside gene matches: 5. CDR3 sequence (DNA): TGTGCCAGTAGTACAACCGGGACAGGCTACGAGCAGTACTTC. Translating it yields CASSTTGTGYEQYF.

This clonotype was found many times. The chain links TRBV4-2 to TRBJ1-4; D remains ambiguous. Germline values: CDR1 LGHNA, CDR2 YNFKEQ. V dropped 4 bases and J dropped 8 bases, with 17 bases sitting between them. The CDR3 runs 15 residues. CDR3 in amino acids: CASSPADGLREKLFF. Written as DNA, the CDR3 is TGTGCCAGCAGCCCGGCCGACGGGTTGAGGGAAAAACTGTTTTTT.

The chain is built from TRBV10-3 and TRBJ1-4; D not certain. The ends were cut back, 5 bases at V and 2 bases at J, with 21 bases in the middle. Germline V gene sequence: CDR1 ENHRY, CDR2 SYGVKD. The CDR3 length is 18 residues. The CDR3 sequence is CAISRRLTIRETNEKLFF. Written as DNA, the CDR3 is TGTGCCATCAGTCGCCGACTAACGATTCGTGAGACTAATGAAAAACTGTTTTTT.

This clonotype showed up many times. The rearrangement uses TRBV28 and TRBJ1-5, with D unresolved. The V end was cut by 5 bases, the J end by 4 bases, with 3 bases between. The germline V gene has CDR1 MDHEN and CDR2 SYDVKM. The CDR3 totals 11 residues. The CDR3 nucleotides read TGTGCCAGCAGTACGAATCAGCCCCAGCATTTT. Translation gives CASSTNQPQHF.